This T cell receptor (beta chain) was identified during a study of blood T cell repertoires in COVID-19. Germline V CDR1 and CDR2: SEHNR, FQNEAQ (reference sequence). V lost 5 bases and J lost 6; bases outside the gene matches: 0. The CDR3 runs to 11 residues. Assay: immunoSEQ multiplex PCR; the TCRdb copy retains only in-frame clones and omits some. Of about 68,000 clones listed, 80% to 90% were seen once; the top ten hold 2.5% to 3%. The table lists this clone with a count of one. The sequenced sample was peripheral blood. The TCR comes from a man in his fifties with acute or convalescent COVID-19. The chain joins TRBV7-9 to TRBJ1-1; 7 nucleotides match TRBD1. For the CDR3, the DNA is TGTGCCAGCAGCGGACAGGCTGAAGCTTTCTTT. Its protein product is CASSGQAEAFF.